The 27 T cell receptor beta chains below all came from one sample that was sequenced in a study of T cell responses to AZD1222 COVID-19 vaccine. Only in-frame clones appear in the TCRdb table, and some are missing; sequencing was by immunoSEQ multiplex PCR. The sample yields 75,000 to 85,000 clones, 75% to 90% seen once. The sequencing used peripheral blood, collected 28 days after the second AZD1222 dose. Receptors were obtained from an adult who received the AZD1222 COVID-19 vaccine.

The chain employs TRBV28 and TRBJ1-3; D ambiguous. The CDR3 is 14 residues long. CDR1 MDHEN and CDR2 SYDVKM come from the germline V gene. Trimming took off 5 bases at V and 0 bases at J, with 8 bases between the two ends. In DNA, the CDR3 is TGTGCCAGCAGTCTTACTCGCTCTGGAAACACCATATATTTT. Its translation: CASSLTRSGNTIYF. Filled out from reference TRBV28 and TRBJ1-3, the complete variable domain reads DVKVTQSSRYLVKRTGEKVFLECVQDMDHENMFWYRQDPGLGLRLIYFSYDVKMKEKGDIPEGYSVSREKKERFSLILESASTNQTSMYLCASSLTRSGNTIYFGEGSWLTVV.

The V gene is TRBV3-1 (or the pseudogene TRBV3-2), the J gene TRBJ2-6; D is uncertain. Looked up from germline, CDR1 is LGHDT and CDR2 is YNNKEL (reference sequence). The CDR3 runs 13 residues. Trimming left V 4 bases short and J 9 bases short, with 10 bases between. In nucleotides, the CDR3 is TGTGCCAGCAGCCCGCCTTGGGGCAACGTCCTGACTTTC. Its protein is CASSPPWGNVLTF.

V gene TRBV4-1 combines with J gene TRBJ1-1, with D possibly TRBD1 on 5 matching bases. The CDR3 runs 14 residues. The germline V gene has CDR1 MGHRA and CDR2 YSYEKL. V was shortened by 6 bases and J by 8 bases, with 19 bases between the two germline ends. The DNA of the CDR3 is TGCGCCAGCAGGAGGTTGGGGGGGAGTCGGGAAGCTTTCTTT. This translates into CASRRLGGSREAFF.

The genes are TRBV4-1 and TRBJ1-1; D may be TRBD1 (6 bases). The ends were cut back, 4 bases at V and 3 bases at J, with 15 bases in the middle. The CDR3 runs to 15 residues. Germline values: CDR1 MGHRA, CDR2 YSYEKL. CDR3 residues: CASSPPDRSYTEAFF. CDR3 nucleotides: TGCGCCAGCAGCCCCCCCGACAGGTCGTACACTGAAGCTTTCTTT.

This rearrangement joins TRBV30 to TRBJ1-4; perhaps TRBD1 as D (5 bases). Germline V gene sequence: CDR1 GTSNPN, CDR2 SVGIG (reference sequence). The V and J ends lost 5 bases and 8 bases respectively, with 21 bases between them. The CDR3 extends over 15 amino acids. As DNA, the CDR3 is TGTGCCTGGGGCCTCGGGTCCGCAGGGAGGGAAAAACTGTTTTTT. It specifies CAWGLGSAGREKLFF.

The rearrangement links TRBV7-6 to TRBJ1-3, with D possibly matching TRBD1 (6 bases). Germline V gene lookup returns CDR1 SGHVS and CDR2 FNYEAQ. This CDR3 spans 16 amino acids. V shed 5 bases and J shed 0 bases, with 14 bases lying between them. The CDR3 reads CASSQYRDSSGNTIYF. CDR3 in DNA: TGTGCCAGCAGCCAATACAGGGATAGCTCTGGAAACACCATATATTTT.

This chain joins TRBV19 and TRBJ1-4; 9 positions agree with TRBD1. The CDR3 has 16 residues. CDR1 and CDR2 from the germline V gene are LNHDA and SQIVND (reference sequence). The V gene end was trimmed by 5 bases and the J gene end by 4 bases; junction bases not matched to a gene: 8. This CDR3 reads CASSARTGVRNEKLFF. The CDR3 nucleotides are TGTGCCAGTAGTGCCCGGACAGGGGTCCGTAATGAAAAACTGTTTTTT.

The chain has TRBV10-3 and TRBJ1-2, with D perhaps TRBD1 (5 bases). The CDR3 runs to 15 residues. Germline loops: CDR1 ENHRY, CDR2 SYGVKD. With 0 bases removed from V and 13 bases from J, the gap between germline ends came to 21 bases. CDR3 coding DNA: TGTGCCATCAGTGAGTCGCTCCTCCGGGACGTCTGGCCCACCTTC. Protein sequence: CAISESLLRDVWPTF.

CDR3 nucleotides: TGTGCCAGCAGTGAAGCGCTCATGGCAACAGATACGCAGTATTTT. This gives the protein CASSEALMATDTQYF. The J gene is TRBJ2-3, the V gene TRBV6-1, with no clear D. Germline values: CDR1 MNHNS, CDR2 SASEGT. V dropped 0 bases and J dropped 3 bases, with 10 bases sitting between them. The CDR3 length is 15 residues.

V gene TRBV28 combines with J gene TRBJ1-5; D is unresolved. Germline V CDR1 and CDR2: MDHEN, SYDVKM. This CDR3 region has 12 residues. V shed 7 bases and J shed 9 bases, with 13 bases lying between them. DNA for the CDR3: TGTGCCAGCACCCCCGGGGATTCGCCCCAGCATTTT. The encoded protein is CASTPGDSPQHF.

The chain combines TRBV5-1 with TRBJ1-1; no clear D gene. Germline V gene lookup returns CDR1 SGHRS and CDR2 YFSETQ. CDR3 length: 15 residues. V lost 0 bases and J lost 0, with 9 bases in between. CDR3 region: CASSLAGGVNTEAFF. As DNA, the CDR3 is TGCGCCAGCAGCTTGGCAGGCGGCGTGAACACTGAAGCTTTCTTT.

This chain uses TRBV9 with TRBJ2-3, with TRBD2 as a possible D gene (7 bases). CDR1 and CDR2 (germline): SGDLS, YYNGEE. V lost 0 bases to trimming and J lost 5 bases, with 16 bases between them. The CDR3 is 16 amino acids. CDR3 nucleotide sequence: TGTGCCAGCAGCGTAGCTACGGGGGGCCGTATAGATACGCAGTATTTT. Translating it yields CASSVATGGRIDTQYF.

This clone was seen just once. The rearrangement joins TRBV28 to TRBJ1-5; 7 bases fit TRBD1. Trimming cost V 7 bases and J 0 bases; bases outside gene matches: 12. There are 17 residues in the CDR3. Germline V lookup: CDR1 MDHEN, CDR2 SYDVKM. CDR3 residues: CASTTPADRNSNQPQHF. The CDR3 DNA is TGTGCCAGCACTACACCCGCGGACAGGAATAGCAATCAGCCCCAGCATTTT.

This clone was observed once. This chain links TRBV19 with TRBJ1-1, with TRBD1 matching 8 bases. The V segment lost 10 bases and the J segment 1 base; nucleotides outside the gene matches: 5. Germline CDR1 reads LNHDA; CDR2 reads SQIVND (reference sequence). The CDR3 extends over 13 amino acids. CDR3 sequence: CATRTGWNTEAFF. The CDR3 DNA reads TGTGCCACCAGGACAGGGTGGAACACTGAAGCTTTCTTT.

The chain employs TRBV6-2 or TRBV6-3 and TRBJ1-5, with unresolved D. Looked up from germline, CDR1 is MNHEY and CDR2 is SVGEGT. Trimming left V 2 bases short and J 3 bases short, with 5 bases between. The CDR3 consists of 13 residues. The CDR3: CASSYHPNQPQHF. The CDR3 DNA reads TGTGCCAGCAGTTACCACCCCAATCAGCCCCAGCATTTT.

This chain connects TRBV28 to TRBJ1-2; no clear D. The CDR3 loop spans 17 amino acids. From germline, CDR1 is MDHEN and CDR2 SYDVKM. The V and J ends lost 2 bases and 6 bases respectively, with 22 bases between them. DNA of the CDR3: TGTGCCAGCAGTTTAGATGACTTGGCCGGTTCGCCAGATGGCTACACCTTC. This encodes CASSLDDLAGSPDGYTF.

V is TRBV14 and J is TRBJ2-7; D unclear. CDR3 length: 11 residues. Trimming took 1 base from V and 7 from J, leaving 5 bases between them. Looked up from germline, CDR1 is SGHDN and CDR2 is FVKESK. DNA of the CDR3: TGTGCCAGCAGCCAAGTTCAGGAGCAGTACTTC. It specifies CASSQVQEQYF.

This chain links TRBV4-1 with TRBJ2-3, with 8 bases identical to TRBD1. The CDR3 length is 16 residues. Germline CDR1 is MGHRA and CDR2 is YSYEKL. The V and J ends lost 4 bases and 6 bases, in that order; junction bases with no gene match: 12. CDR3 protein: CASSPRDRGSRDTQYF. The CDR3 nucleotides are TGCGCCAGCAGCCCCCGTGACAGGGGATCAAGGGATACGCAGTATTTT.

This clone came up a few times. The CDR3 bases are TGCGCCAGCAGCCAAGACTCTAGTCCCTACGAGCAGTACTTC. This translates into CASSQDSSPYEQYF. The chain carries TRBV4-1 and TRBJ2-7; no clear D. The CDR3 is 14 amino acids. The V gene lost 0 bases and the J gene lost 2 bases, with 8 bases spanning the gap. CDR1 is MGHRA and CDR2 is YSYEKL in the germline V gene.

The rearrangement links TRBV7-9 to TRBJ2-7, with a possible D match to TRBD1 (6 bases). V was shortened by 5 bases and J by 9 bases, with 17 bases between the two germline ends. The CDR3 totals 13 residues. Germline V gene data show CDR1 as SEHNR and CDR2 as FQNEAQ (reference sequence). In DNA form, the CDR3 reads TGTGCCAGCAGCCTACCACAGGGTAGAGTGCAGTACTTC. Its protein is CASSLPQGRVQYF.

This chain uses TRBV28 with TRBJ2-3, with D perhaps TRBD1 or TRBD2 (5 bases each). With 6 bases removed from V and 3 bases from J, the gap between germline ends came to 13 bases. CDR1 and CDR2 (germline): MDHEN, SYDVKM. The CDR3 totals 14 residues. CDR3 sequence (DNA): TGTGCCAGCAGACGAGCTGGGGGAACAGATACGCAGTATTTT. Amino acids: CASRRAGGTDTQYF.

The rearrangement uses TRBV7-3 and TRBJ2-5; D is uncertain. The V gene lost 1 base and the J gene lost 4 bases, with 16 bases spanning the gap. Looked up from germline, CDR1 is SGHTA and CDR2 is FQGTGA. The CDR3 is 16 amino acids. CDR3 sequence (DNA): TGTGCCAGCAGCTTAATACCGGCCGCCAGCTCAGAGACCCAGTACTTC. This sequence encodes CASSLIPAASSETQYF.

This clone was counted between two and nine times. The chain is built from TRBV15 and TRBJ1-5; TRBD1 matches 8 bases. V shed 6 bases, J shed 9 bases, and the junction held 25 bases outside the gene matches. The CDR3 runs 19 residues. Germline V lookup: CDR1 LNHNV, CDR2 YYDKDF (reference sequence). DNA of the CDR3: TGTGCCACCAGTCAAACCCGGGGACAGGTAGGTTTACCACCGCGGCCCCAGCATTTT. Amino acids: CATSQTRGQVGLPPRPQHF.

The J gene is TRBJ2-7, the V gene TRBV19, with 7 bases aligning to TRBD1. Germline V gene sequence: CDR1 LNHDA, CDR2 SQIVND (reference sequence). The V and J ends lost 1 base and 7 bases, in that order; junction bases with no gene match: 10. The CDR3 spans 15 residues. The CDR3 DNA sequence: TGTGCCAGTAGTATAGCCGGTCATTCAGGGGGTGAGCAGTACTTC. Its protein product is CASSIAGHSGGEQYF.

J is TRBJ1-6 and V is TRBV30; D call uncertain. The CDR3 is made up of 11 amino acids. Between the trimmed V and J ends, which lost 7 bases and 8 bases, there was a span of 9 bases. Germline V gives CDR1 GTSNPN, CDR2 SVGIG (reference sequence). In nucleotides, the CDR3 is TGTGCCTACGAACACGATTCACCCCTCCACTTT. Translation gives CAYEHDSPLHF. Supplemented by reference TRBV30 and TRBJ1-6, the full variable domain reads SQTIHQWPATLVQPVGSPLSLECTVEGTSNPNLYWYRQAAGRGLQLLFYSVGIGQISSEVPQNLSASRPQDRQFILSSKKLLLSDSGFYLCAYEHDSPLHFGNGTRLTVT.

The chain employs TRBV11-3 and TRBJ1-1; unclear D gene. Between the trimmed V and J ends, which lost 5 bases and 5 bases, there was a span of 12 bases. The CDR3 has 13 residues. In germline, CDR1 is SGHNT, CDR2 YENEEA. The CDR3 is CASSVTSETEAFF. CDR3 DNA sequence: TGTGCCAGCAGCGTTACAAGCGAGACTGAAGCTTTCTTT.

CDR3 DNA: TGTGCCAGTAGTATTCGACAGGCGAATGAGCAGTTCTTC. This sequence encodes CASSIRQANEQFF. The chain has TRBV19 and TRBJ2-1; a weak D match, TRBD1 (6 bases). The CDR3 extends over 13 amino acids. Trimming removed 3 bases from V and 7 bases from J, with 10 bases in between. Per the germline V gene, CDR1 is LNHDA and CDR2 is SQIVND (reference sequence).